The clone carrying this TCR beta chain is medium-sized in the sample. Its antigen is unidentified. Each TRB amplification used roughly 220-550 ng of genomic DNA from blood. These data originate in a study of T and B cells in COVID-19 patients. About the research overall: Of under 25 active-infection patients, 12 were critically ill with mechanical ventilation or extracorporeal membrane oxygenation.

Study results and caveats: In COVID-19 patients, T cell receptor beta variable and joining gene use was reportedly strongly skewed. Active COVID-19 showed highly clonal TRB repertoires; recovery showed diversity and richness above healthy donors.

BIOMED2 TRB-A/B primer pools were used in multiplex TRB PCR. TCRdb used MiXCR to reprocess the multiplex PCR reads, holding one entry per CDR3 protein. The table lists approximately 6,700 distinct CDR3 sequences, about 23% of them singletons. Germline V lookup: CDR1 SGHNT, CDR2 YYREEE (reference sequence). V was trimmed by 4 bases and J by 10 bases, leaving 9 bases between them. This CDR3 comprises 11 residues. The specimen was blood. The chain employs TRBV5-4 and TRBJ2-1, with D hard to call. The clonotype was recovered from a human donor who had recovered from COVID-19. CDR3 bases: TGTGCCAGCAGCATTAGCATAGAGCAGTTCTTC. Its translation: CASSISIEQFF.